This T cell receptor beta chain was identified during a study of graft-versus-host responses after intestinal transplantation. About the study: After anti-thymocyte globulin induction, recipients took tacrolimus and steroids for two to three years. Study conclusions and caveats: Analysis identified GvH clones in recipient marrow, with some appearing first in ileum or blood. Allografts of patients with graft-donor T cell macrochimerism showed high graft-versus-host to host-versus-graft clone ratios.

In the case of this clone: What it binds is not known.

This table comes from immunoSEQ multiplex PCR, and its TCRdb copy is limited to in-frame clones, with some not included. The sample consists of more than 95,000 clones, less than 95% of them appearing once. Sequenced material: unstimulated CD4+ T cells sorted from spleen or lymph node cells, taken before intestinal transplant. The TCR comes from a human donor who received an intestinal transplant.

CDR3 coding DNA: TGCAGCGTTGTCAGGTCCAATGAGCAGTTCTTC. It encodes CSVVRSNEQFF. The chain is built from TRBV29-1 and TRBJ2-1; D unresolved. V was cut by 4 bases and J by 6 bases, with 7 bases left in between. Germline V gene data show CDR1 as SQVTM and CDR2 as ANQGSEA. There are 11 residues in the CDR3.